The rows below give T cell receptor beta chains drawn from one sample of a study of blood T cell repertoires in COVID-19. Sequencing was performed with immunoSEQ multiplex PCR; in TCRdb, only in-frame clones are kept and a portion is missing. Found here are fewer than 200,000 clones, around 85% of them singletons; the top ten hold 3.3%. The sample was peripheral blood. The receptors were gathered from a human donor with acute or convalescent COVID-19. The donor label of this sample is uncertain. Both conserved end residues are part of each CDR3.

v_call: TRBV5-6
j_call: TRBJ2-3
cdr3_aa: CASSLDRGTDTQYF

v_call: TRBV11-1
j_call: TRBJ2-1
cdr3_aa: CASSLDVGASYNEQFF

v_call: TRBV21-1
j_call: TRBJ1-5
cdr3_aa: CASSRGGQRNQPQHF

v_call: TRBV25-1
j_call: TRBJ1-1
cdr3_aa: CASSIKDTNTEAFF

v_call: TRBV9
j_call: TRBJ1-3
cdr3_aa: CASSVDIFGNTIYF

v_call: TRBV19
j_call: TRBJ1-1
cdr3_aa: CASSPFDRNTEAFF

v_call: TRBV24-1
j_call: TRBJ1-3
cdr3_aa: CAFRAGSGNTIYF

v_call: TRBV18
j_call: TRBJ1-1
cdr3_aa: CASSPGTGGTEAFF

v_call: TRBV27
j_call: TRBJ2-7
cdr3_aa: CASSLSRATYEQYF

v_call: TRBV28
j_call: TRBJ2-3
cdr3_aa: CASSLPLAGGQDTQYF